This T cell receptor (beta chain) was identified during a study of T cell responses to AZD1222 COVID-19 vaccine. Findings and caveats of the study: Researchers took repertoire samples only after the peak T cell response had come. Among vaccine-associated CD4 TCRs, coverage spanned spike, with dominance at 160-218 and 743-854. Two AZD1222 doses significantly raised spike-specific TCR breadth and depth over controls.

Sequencing used immunoSEQ multiplex PCR; TCRdb keeps in-frame clones, though not all of them. Altogether about 89,000 clones are present, around 84% being singletons, with the ten largest covering around 5.4%. Remarks on this clone: As yet, its antigen is unknown.

The TCR sequence derives from an adult who received the AZD1222 COVID-19 vaccine. The specimen was peripheral blood, collected 28 days after the second AZD1222 dose.

The CDR3 DNA reads as TGTGCCAGCAGTTACGAAGGTGGCTACACCTTC. This sequence encodes CASSYEGGYTF. This chain connects TRBV6-2 or TRBV6-3 to TRBJ1-2; D ambiguous. Trimming removed 2 bases at V and 7 bases at J, with 5 bases between. CDR1 and CDR2 from the germline V gene are MNHEY and SVGEGT. CDR3 size: 11 residues.